Below are 9 T cell receptor beta chains sequenced from a single sample in a study of blood T cells in healthy people across ages. Next came a second PCR, run for 7 to 11 cycles, which used a sample-barcoded 5' primer along with a J-beta primer mix. TCRdb used MiXCR to reprocess the 5' RACE reads, holding one entry per CDR3 protein. The profile shows about 1,000,000 distinct CDR3 sequences, 40% to 55% of them singletons. The sample consisted of blood. These receptors came from a woman aged 55-70 years in good health.

The rearrangement joins TRBV4-3 to TRBJ2-5, with D perhaps matching TRBD1 or TRBD2 (5 bases each). The J call may be in error: the DNA end matches TRBJ2-7 better. Germline CDR1 LGHNA, CDR2 YSLEER. The CDR3 is 15 amino acids. This CDR3 reads CASSQKKWGPYEQYF. CDR3 bases: TGCGCCAGCAGCCAAAAAAAATGGGGACCCTACGAGCAGTACTTC.

This clonotype was counted only a few times. CDR3 residues: CASSPPGEEAFF. CDR3 coding DNA: TGTGCCAGCAGCCCCCCAGGGGAGGAAGCTTTCTTT. The chain is built from TRBV11-2 and TRBJ1-1; maybe TRBD1 (6 bases). The germline V and J ends were trimmed by 5 bases and 8 bases, with 12 bases remaining between them. Looked up from germline, CDR1 is SGHAT and CDR2 is FQNNGV. The CDR3 length is 12 residues. Drawing the rest from reference TRBV11-2 and TRBJ1-1, the complete variable domain is EAGVAQSPRYKIIEKRQSVAFWCNPISGHATLYWYQQILGQGPKLLIQFQNNGVVDDSQLPKDRFSAERLKGVDSTLKIQPAKLEDSAVYLCASSPPGEEAFFGQGTRLTVV.

The J gene is TRBJ2-7, the V gene TRBV6-2 or TRBV6-3; tentative D call: TRBD1 (7 bases). The CDR3 is made up of 14 amino acids. Germline CDR1 and CDR2: MNHEY and SVGEGT. Trimming pared 7 bases from V and 2 bases from J, leaving 15 bases between. CDR3 amino acids: CASKLLRGAYEQYF. CDR3 nucleotides: TGTGCCAGCAAGCTTCTCAGGGGGGCCTACGAGCAGTACTTC.

The rearrangement uses TRBV3-1 and TRBJ2-1; 7 positions match TRBD2. The CDR3 is 15 amino acids. V gave up 6 bases and J gave up 4 bases; unmatched junction bases: 9. Germline CDR1 LGHDT, CDR2 YNNKEL (reference sequence). As DNA, the CDR3 is TGTGCCAGCAGGGAAACTAGCGTAATGTACAATGAGCAGTTCTTC. Its translation: CASRETSVMYNEQFF.

This chain uses TRBV15 with TRBJ1-1; D is unresolved. Trimming took off 2 bases at V and 5 bases at J, with 9 bases between the two ends. The CDR3 extends over 13 amino acids. Germline CDR1 is LNHNV and CDR2 is YYDKDF (reference sequence). The CDR3 loop reads CATSRTGRTEAFF. CDR3 DNA sequence: TGTGCCACCAGCAGAACTGGGAGGACTGAAGCTTTCTTT. The variable domain in full, with the rest retrieved from reference TRBV15 and TRBJ1-1, is DAMVIQNPRYQVTQFGKPVTLSCSQTLNHNVMYWYQQKSSQAPKLLFHYYDKDFNNEADTPDNFQSRRPNTSFCFLDIRSPGLGDTAMYLCATSRTGRTEAFFGQGTRLTVV.

This clonotype appeared once. The chain combines TRBV20-1 with TRBJ2-5; D possibly corresponds to TRBD2 (7 bases). The CDR3 is 12 amino acids. Trimming took off 6 bases at V and 4 bases at J, with 12 bases between the two ends. Germline CDR1 DFQATT, CDR2 SNEGSKA (reference sequence). The CDR3 here is CSATAGAETQYF. The CDR3 region has the DNA TGCAGTGCCACCGCGGGGGCAGAGACCCAGTACTTC.

The V and J genes are TRBV6-5 and TRBJ2-5, with D maybe TRBD2 (5 bases). Looked up from germline, CDR1 is MNHEY and CDR2 is SVGAGI. The V end was cut by 6 bases, the J end by 1 base, with 12 bases between. This CDR3 contains 14 residues. The CDR3 bases are TGTGCCAGCAGCCTATTCGGGGTCCAAGAGACCCAGTACTTC. It translates to CASSLFGVQETQYF.

This clonotype was observed a handful of times. This chain connects TRBV6-1 to TRBJ2-7; TRBD2 matches 10 bases. Looked up from germline, CDR1 is MNHNS and CDR2 is SASEGT. V was clipped by 7 bases and J by 4 bases; unmatched bases: 10. The CDR3 contains 15 residues. The CDR3 nucleotides read TGTGCCAGCAACCGAAGGGCTAGCGGGAGTTACGAGCAGTACTTC. Translation gives CASNRRASGSYEQYF.

The chain joins TRBV13 to TRBJ2-7, with 11 bases lining up with TRBD2. This CDR3 is built from 20 residues. Germline values: CDR1 PRHDT, CDR2 FYEKMQ (reference sequence). V was pared by 6 bases and J by 3 bases, with 22 bases of the junction left unmatched. CDR3 in amino acids: CASRRRTGTSGSNSHYEQYF. CDR3 bases: TGTGCCAGCAGACGAAGGACCGGGACTAGCGGATCCAATTCCCACTACGAGCAGTACTTC.